Each of the 9 T cell receptor beta chains below was sequenced from the same sample in a study of HIV-infected patients and healthy controls. All unsorted peripheral T cells were captured because whole blood was used without fractionation. Alpha and beta constant-region primers primed reverse transcription of around 0.5 ug RNA. Each of the alpha and beta chains got its own library through chain-specific third strand synthesis with indices. Via MiXCR, TCRdb re-called the 5' RACE reads, giving one row per CDR3 protein. The sample has about 6,000 distinct CDR3 sequences, around 9.6% seen once; the top ten hold 9.5% to 15%. Here the sequenced sample was blood, taken before antiretroviral therapy. Receptors were obtained from an adult with HIV infection.

This clonotype is labeled medium-sized (0.01 to 0.1%). This CDR3 reads CASSAAVPDTQYF. CDR3 nucleotides: TGTGCCAGCAGCGCGGCAGTTCCAGATACGCAGTATTTT. The chain carries TRBV9 and TRBJ2-3; D not certain. The germline V and J ends were trimmed by 3 bases and 4 bases, with 9 bases remaining between them. This CDR3 contains 13 residues. Germline CDR1 is SGDLS and CDR2 is YYNGEE.

By sample fraction, this clonotype is medium-sized. The CDR3 bases are TGTGCCAGCAAGATCGCCCGACAAGCCCTGTACAATGAGCAGTTCTTC. This translates into CASKIARQALYNEQFF. The V gene is TRBV6-1, the J gene TRBJ2-1, with unresolved D. Trimming removed 7 bases from V and 4 bases from J, with 20 bases in between. The CDR3 runs 16 residues. Germline V CDR1 and CDR2: MNHNS, SASEGT.

This clonotype was counted many times. The chain couples TRBV11-2 to TRBJ1-2; D is unclear. Germline V gene data show CDR1 as SGHAT and CDR2 as FQNNGV. The CDR3 is made up of 11 amino acids. Trimming removed 6 bases from V and 9 bases from J, with 11 bases in between. CDR3 sequence reads: CASSHDGRYTF. The CDR3 nucleotides are TGTGCCAGCAGTCACGACGGGCGCTACACCTTC. Full variable domain (missing parts from reference TRBV11-2 and TRBJ1-2): EAGVAQSPRYKIIEKRQSVAFWCNPISGHATLYWYQQILGQGPKLLIQFQNNGVVDDSQLPKDRFSAERLKGVDSTLKIQPAKLEDSAVYLCASSHDGRYTFGSGTRLTVV.

By share of the sample, this clonotype is large. V is TRBV5-1 and J is TRBJ2-6; D unresolved. Germline V CDR1 and CDR2: SGHRS, YFSETQ. This CDR3 region has 16 residues. Trimming took 5 bases from V and 2 from J, leaving 14 bases between them. The CDR3 coding sequence is TGCGCCAGCAGGGACCCTCAGGATACTGGGGCCAACGTCCTGACTTTC. It is translated as CASRDPQDTGANVLTF.

This clonotype is large within its sample. The genes are TRBV29-1 and TRBJ2-7; the match to TRBD1 covers 9 bases. Per the germline V gene, CDR1 is SQVTM and CDR2 is ANQGSEA. The junction had 13 bases not matched to a gene; V was cut back by 6 bases and J by 7 bases. This CDR3 has 14 amino acids. As DNA, the CDR3 is TGCAGCGTGTGGGGGACAGGGAGGGACTATGAGCAGTACTTC. Protein product: CSVWGTGRDYEQYF.

This clonotype has only a few counts. This sequence joins TRBV7-8 and TRBJ2-3; D gene uncertain. The ends were cut back, 11 bases at V and 3 bases at J, with 24 bases in the middle. The CDR3 is 16 residues long. Per germline, CDR1 SGHVS and CDR2 FQNEAQ. Written as DNA, the CDR3 is TGTGCCTCGAGTATGAGTAGGAGCAGAACTACAGATACGCAGTATTTT. Protein sequence: CASSMSRSRTTDTQYF.

The chain has TRBV7-6 and TRBJ2-3; D remains ambiguous. V was shortened by 4 bases and J by 0 bases, with 5 bases between the two germline ends. CDR1 and CDR2 from the germline V gene are SGHVS and FNYEAQ. The CDR3 extends over 13 amino acids. CDR3 in amino acids: CASSSGSTDTQYF. DNA of the CDR3: TGTGCCAGCAGCTCCGGGAGCACAGATACGCAGTATTTT. Variable domain in full (rest from reference TRBV7-6 and TRBJ2-3): GAGVSQSPRYKVTKRGQDVALRCDPISGHVSLYWYRQALGQGPEFLTYFNYEAQQDKSGLPNDRFSAERPEGSISTLTIQRTEQRDSAMYRCASSSGSTDTQYFGPGTRLTVL.

This clonotype was detected ten times or more. The rearrangement joins TRBV9 to TRBJ2-5; D remains ambiguous. The V gene's germline CDR1 is SGDLS and CDR2 YYNGEE. The CDR3 length is 15 residues. V dropped 0 bases and J dropped 0 bases, with 9 bases sitting between them. The CDR3 protein is CASSVASLYQETQYF. Written as DNA, the CDR3 is TGTGCCAGCAGCGTAGCATCCTTGTACCAAGAGACCCAGTACTTC.

This clonotype is medium-sized in the sample. The chain joins TRBV11-2 to TRBJ2-3, with 10 nucleotides matching TRBD2. Germline lookup yields CDR1 SGHAT and CDR2 FQNNGV. V lost 5 bases and J lost 15; bases outside the gene matches: 8. The CDR3 loop spans 12 amino acids. CDR3 region: CASSPTSGARYF. CDR3 sequence (DNA): TGTGCCAGCAGCCCAACTAGCGGGGCTAGATATTTT.